The 32 T cell receptor beta chains given below trace back to one sample, sequenced in a study of cytomegalovirus exposure and HLA in healthy donors (dated 2017 in TCRdb). The library was obtained by the immunoSEQ multiplex PCR assay. A mixture of 60 forward primers for TCR Vbeta segments and 13 reverse primers for TCR Jbeta segments was used in the multiplex PCR. TCRdb holds this immuneACCESS table with in-frame rearrangements only. Some clones are missing; in checked studies, unresolved V genes explain under half, and the rest has no known cause. The sample data list 98,000 or so clones, and around 80% of these were observed just once. The ten largest clones add up to approximately 1.7% of the sample. The sequencing input was PBMCs. These TCRs come from a woman between 40 and 55 years old in good health and CMV-seronegative.

This clone has only one observation. This chain uses TRBV25-1 with TRBJ1-5; 9 positions agree with TRBD1. CDR1 is MGHDK, CDR2 SYGVNS, per germline. The trim removed 6 bases at V and 5 bases at J, leaving 5 bases unmatched. This CDR3 spans 14 amino acids. In DNA, the CDR3 is TGTGCCAGCAGCCCCGACAGGGGGGATCAGCCCCAGCATTTT. Translating gives CASSPDRGDQPQHF. The full variable domain, in which reference TRBV25-1 and TRBJ1-5 provide the parts outside the CDR3, is EADIYQTPRYLVIGTGKKITLECSQTMGHDKMYWYQQDPGMELHLIHYSYGVNSTEKGDLSSESTVSRIRTEHFPLTLESARPSHTSQYLCASSPDRGDQPQHFGDGTRLSIL.

This clone has just one count. This chain connects TRBV7-2 to TRBJ2-1; D ambiguous. Germline V lookup: CDR1 SGHTA, CDR2 FQGNSA. The CDR3 contains 16 residues. Trimming pared 1 base from V and 0 bases from J, leaving 10 bases between. The CDR3: CASSLEIVPSYNEQFF. For the CDR3, the DNA is TGTGCCAGCAGCTTAGAAATAGTTCCCTCCTACAATGAGCAGTTCTTC.

The V call is TRBV7-6, the J call TRBJ1-1; TRBD1 aligns across 7 bases. From germline, CDR1 is SGHVS and CDR2 FNYEAQ. The CDR3 sequence is 15 residues long. After removal of 5 bases from V and 2 bases from J, the junction contained 8 bases not matched to a gene. CDR3: CASSITTGYNTEAFF. The CDR3, as DNA: TGTGCCAGCAGCATTACGACAGGGTATAACACTGAAGCTTTCTTT. The whole variable domain, filled in from reference TRBV7-6 and TRBJ1-1, reads GAGVSQSPRYKVTKRGQDVALRCDPISGHVSLYWYRQALGQGPEFLTYFNYEAQQDKSGLPNDRFSAERPEGSISTLTIQRTEQRDSAMYRCASSITTGYNTEAFFGQGTRLTVV.

This clone was counted a single time. The chain combines TRBV28 with TRBJ1-2; no firm D call. The V end lost 8 bases, the J end lost 4 bases, and 8 bases lay between the germline ends. Germline CDR1 is MDHEN and CDR2 is SYDVKM. This CDR3 is 11 amino acids long. The CDR3 DNA reads as TGTGCCAGCCACCACACCTATGGCTACACCTTC. Amino acid sequence: CASHHTYGYTF.

The chain's CDR3 is CASSGGKGAPLSNQPQHF. CDR3 sequence (DNA): TGTGCCAGTAGTGGCGGCAAGGGGGCGCCCCTTAGCAATCAGCCCCAGCATTTT. This chain uses TRBV19 with TRBJ1-5, with 7 bases that match TRBD1. CDR1 is LNHDA and CDR2 is SQIVND in the germline V gene (reference sequence). The V gene end was trimmed by 5 bases and the J gene end by 0 bases; junction bases not matched to a gene: 13. CDR3 length: 18 residues.

The chain couples TRBV27 to TRBJ2-7, with 10 bases matching TRBD1. Germline V gene sequence: CDR1 MNHEY, CDR2 SMNVEV (reference sequence). The length of the CDR3 is 13 residues. The ends lost 8 bases at V and 3 bases at J; junction bases unmatched: 4. The CDR3 DNA follows: TGTGCCAGCCGGGGGACAGGGGTCTACGAGCAGTACTTC. It yields the protein CASRGTGVYEQYF.

The chain is built from TRBV28 and TRBJ1-3, with 10 nucleotides matching TRBD1. The germline V gene has CDR1 MDHEN and CDR2 SYDVKM. J gave up 0 bases and V 2 bases, and 13 bases lay outside the gene matches. The CDR3 is 20 residues long. The CDR3: CASSLIGQGVPYYSGNTIYF. As DNA, the CDR3 is TGTGCCAGCAGTTTAATAGGACAGGGGGTCCCTTACTACTCTGGAAACACCATATATTTT. The full variable domain, completed using reference TRBV28 and TRBJ1-3, is DVKVTQSSRYLVKRTGEKVFLECVQDMDHENMFWYRQDPGLGLRLIYFSYDVKMKEKGDIPEGYSVSREKKERFSLILESASTNQTSMYLCASSLIGQGVPYYSGNTIYFGEGSWLTVV.

The rearrangement uses TRBV28 and TRBJ2-4, with D possibly matching TRBD2 (6 bases). The germline V gene encodes CDR1 MDHEN and CDR2 SYDVKM. The CDR3 has 17 amino acids. V was trimmed by 6 bases and J by 0 bases, leaving 18 bases between them. This chain's CDR3 is CASREGGEVPAKNIQYF. The CDR3 coding sequence is TGTGCCAGCAGGGAGGGAGGAGAGGTACCAGCCAAAAACATTCAGTACTTC.

V gene TRBV28 combines with J gene TRBJ2-7; 7 bases fit TRBD1. Germline V CDR1 and CDR2: MDHEN, SYDVKM. This CDR3 region has 13 residues. With 10 bases clipped from V and 1 base from J, the junction kept 7 bases outside the gene matches. The CDR3 nucleotides read TGTGCCACCAGGGGGACACTTTCCTACGAGCAGTACTTC. This gives the protein CATRGTLSYEQYF.

This clone was counted only a few times. V and J are TRBV5-1 and TRBJ2-7, with a weak D call TRBD2 (5 bases). V was pared by 0 bases and J by 3 bases, with 13 bases between. Per the germline V gene, CDR1 is SGHRS and CDR2 is YFSETQ. This CDR3 region has 15 residues. CDR3 region: CASSLADGIIYEQYF. The CDR3 DNA sequence: TGCGCCAGCAGCTTGGCTGACGGGATCATCTACGAGCAGTACTTC. Supplemented by reference TRBV5-1 and TRBJ2-7, the full variable domain reads KAGVTQTPRYLIKTRGQQVTLSCSPISGHRSVSWYQQTPGQGLQFLFEYFSETQRNKGNFPGRFSGRQFSNSRSEMNVSTLELGDSALYLCASSLADGIIYEQYFGPGTRLTVT.

J is TRBJ2-3 and V is TRBV9; 10 bases fit TRBD2. CDR1 and CDR2 (germline): SGDLS, YYNGEE. With 0 bases clipped from V and 8 bases from J, the junction kept 12 bases outside the gene matches. The CDR3 loop spans 17 amino acids. This chain's CDR3 is CASSVGASGRGTGTQYF. CDR3 nucleotide sequence: TGTGCCAGCAGCGTAGGGGCTAGCGGGAGAGGTACGGGTACGCAGTATTTT.

Only a few counts were recorded for this clone. CDR3 in amino acids: CASSHVGQSYEQYF. In nucleotides, the CDR3 is TGCGCCAGCAGCCACGTGGGACAGTCCTACGAGCAGTACTTC. The chain carries TRBV4-3 and TRBJ2-7, with 7 bases that match TRBD1. Germline CDR1 and CDR2: LGHNA and YSLEER. After removal of 3 bases from V and 1 base from J, the junction contained 3 bases not matched to a gene. The CDR3 length is 14 residues.

This clone occurred a few times. The DNA for the CDR3 is TGTGCCACCGTGGACTCAGCGGGCGGAGATGAGCAGTTCTTC. Encoded protein: CATVDSAGGDEQFF. The chain combines TRBV10-3 with TRBJ2-1; weak D call: TRBD2 (6 bases). The CDR3 extends over 14 amino acids. Germline CDR1 is ENHRY and CDR2 is SYGVKD. Trimming removed 10 bases at V and 8 bases at J, with 21 bases between.

J is TRBJ2-5 and V is TRBV11-2, with a possible D match to TRBD1 (6 bases). The CDR3 covers 14 residues. V lost 5 bases to trimming and J lost 7 bases, with 17 bases between them. CDR1 and CDR2 (germline): SGHAT, FQNNGV. The CDR3 spells CASSADRTMGTQYF. CDR3 nucleotide sequence: TGTGCCAGCAGCGCAGACAGGACGATGGGGACCCAGTACTTC. Supplemented by reference TRBV11-2 and TRBJ2-5, the full variable domain reads EAGVAQSPRYKIIEKRQSVAFWCNPISGHATLYWYQQILGQGPKLLIQFQNNGVVDDSQLPKDRFSAERLKGVDSTLKIQPAKLEDSAVYLCASSADRTMGTQYFGPGTRLLVL.

The gene calls are TRBV25-1 and TRBJ2-7; 8 bases align to TRBD2. The CDR3 length is 12 residues. Germline V lookup: CDR1 MGHDK, CDR2 SYGVNS. V was pared by 7 bases and J by 6 bases, with 5 bases of the junction left unmatched. The CDR3 protein is CASNSGSGEQYF. The DNA for the CDR3 is TGTGCCAGCAACAGCGGGAGTGGCGAGCAGTACTTC.

The chain links TRBV7-3 to TRBJ2-3; D is perhaps TRBD2 (6 bases). The germline CDR1 and CDR2 sequences are SGHTA and FQGTGA. V lost 4 bases and J lost 1, with 12 bases in between. The CDR3 sequence is 15 residues long. The CDR3 loop is CASSSPGLRTDTQYF. CDR3 DNA sequence: TGTGCCAGCAGCTCCCCGGGACTCCGCACAGATACGCAGTATTTT.

This rearrangement joins TRBV28 to TRBJ2-7; D gene ambiguous. Trimming took off 3 bases at V and 3 bases at J, with 6 bases between the two ends. The CDR3 is 12 amino acids. Germline V gene sequence: CDR1 MDHEN, CDR2 SYDVKM. CDR3 in amino acids: CASSFSLYEQYF. CDR3 bases: TGTGCCAGCAGTTTTAGCCTCTACGAGCAGTACTTC.

The chain links TRBV15 to TRBJ1-3; D is unclear. The V gene's germline CDR1 is LNHNV and CDR2 YYDKDF (reference sequence). The CDR3 loop spans 17 amino acids. Trimming left V 3 bases short and J 0 bases short, with 15 bases between. CDR3 region: CATSRSNHRLSGNTIYF. CDR3 in DNA: TGTGCCACCAGCAGGAGTAACCATCGCCTCTCTGGAAACACCATATATTTT.

The rearrangement uses TRBV29-1 and TRBJ2-3; 7 positions match TRBD2. The CDR3 is 14 amino acids. The germline V gene encodes CDR1 SQVTM and CDR2 ANQGSEA. The trim removed 3 bases at V and 6 bases at J, leaving 9 bases unmatched. Written as DNA, the CDR3 is TGCAGCGTTGAGGGTGGGAGGGCCATTGATACGCAGTATTTT. It encodes CSVEGGRAIDTQYF.

The V gene is TRBV11-3, the J gene TRBJ2-7; D is possibly TRBD2 (6 bases). CDR1 and CDR2 (germline): SGHNT, YENEEA. V was cut by 10 bases and J by 4 bases, with 23 bases left in between. The CDR3 is made up of 15 amino acids. As DNA, the CDR3 is TGTGCCACCCAGGAGGGGACCCTCCTTGAATACGAGCAGTACTTC. This gives the protein CATQEGTLLEYEQYF.

This clone was detected only a few times. The chain carries TRBV5-4 and TRBJ1-2; 10 positions match TRBD1. The germline V gene encodes CDR1 SGHNT and CDR2 YYREEE (reference sequence). The CDR3 consists of 17 residues. The V segment lost 6 bases and the J segment 6 bases; nucleotides outside the gene matches: 17. CDR3 DNA: TGTGCCAGCACCGAAGGGACAGGGGTACATCCTGGCGATGGCTACACCTTC. It codes for CASTEGTGVHPGDGYTF.

CDR3 amino acids: CASSSLDRGQGYTF. The CDR3 DNA reads as TGTGCCAGCAGTTCTCTGGACAGGGGGCAAGGCTACACCTTC. The chain is built from TRBV6-6 and TRBJ1-2; 11 bases agree with TRBD1. Trimming cost V 4 bases and J 8 bases; bases outside gene matches: 6. The length of the CDR3 is 14 residues. Per the germline V gene, CDR1 is MNHNY and CDR2 is SVGAGI (reference sequence).

The chain recombines TRBV5-1 with TRBJ2-1, with 7 nucleotides matching TRBD1. In germline, CDR1 is SGHRS, CDR2 YFSETQ. V gave up 0 bases and J gave up 9 bases; unmatched junction bases: 12. The CDR3 consists of 16 residues. This CDR3 reads CASSLAGQAMSGEQFF. For the CDR3, the DNA is TGCGCCAGCAGCTTGGCTGGACAGGCCATGTCGGGTGAGCAGTTCTTC.

The chain carries TRBV5-1 and TRBJ2-1, with 13 bases matching TRBD2. The V and J ends lost 4 bases and 7 bases, in that order; junction bases with no gene match: 5. Per the germline V gene, CDR1 is SGHRS and CDR2 is YFSETQ. The CDR3 totals 15 residues. Here the CDR3 reads CASSLLAGGPNEQFF. Written as DNA, the CDR3 is TGCGCCAGCAGCCTACTAGCGGGAGGGCCGAATGAGCAGTTCTTC.

The chain is built from TRBV5-8 and TRBJ2-1, with D tentatively TRBD2 (5 bases). Germline CDR1 SGHTS, CDR2 YDEGEE. The CDR3 runs to 18 residues. V lost 1 base and J 4 bases, leaving 21 bases between the germline ends. CDR3 DNA sequence: TGTGCCAGCAGCTTGCAGGAGGTTCGGCGGGTTGTTTACAATGAGCAGTTCTTC. Encoded protein: CASSLQEVRRVVYNEQFF. The variable domain in full, with the rest retrieved from reference TRBV5-8 and TRBJ2-1, is EAGVTQSPTHLIKTRGQQATLRCSPISGHTSVYWYQQALGLGLQFLLWYDEGEERNRGNFPPRFSGRQFPNYSSELNVNALELEDSALYLCASSLQEVRRVVYNEQFFGPGTRLTVL.

This chain links TRBV7-3 with TRBJ2-1, with D perhaps matching TRBD2 (5 bases). This CDR3 region has 17 residues. The V end was cut by 2 bases, the J end by 0 bases, with 14 bases between. Germline V gene sequence: CDR1 SGHTA, CDR2 FQGTGA. The CDR3 sequence: CASSLGDAGLSYNEQFF. CDR3 coding DNA: TGTGCCAGCAGCTTAGGGGATGCGGGTCTCTCCTACAATGAGCAGTTCTTC. The full variable domain, its missing parts supplied by reference TRBV7-3 and TRBJ2-1, is GAGVSQTPSNKVTEKGKYVELRCDPISGHTALYWYRQSLGQGPEFLIYFQGTGAADDSGLPNDRFFAVRPEGSVSTLKIQRTERGDSAVYLCASSLGDAGLSYNEQFFGPGTRLTVL.

J is TRBJ1-3 and V is TRBV19; 7 bases are shared with TRBD1. The V and J ends lost 3 bases and 2 bases, in that order; junction bases with no gene match: 4. This CDR3 is built from 15 residues. Germline V gives CDR1 LNHDA, CDR2 SQIVND (reference sequence). CDR3 amino acids: CASSIKTGTGNTIYF. The CDR3 DNA reads as TGTGCCAGTAGTATTAAGACAGGGACTGGAAACACCATATATTTT.

A note on this clone: A junction boundary mismatches the germline segment, possibly from a read error. The chain combines TRBV7-9 with TRBJ2-2, with a possible D match to TRBD2 (5 bases). The CDR3 has 17 amino acids. Germline CDR1 is SEHNR and CDR2 is FQNEAQ (reference sequence). CDR3 sequence: CSSSLGLTGELAGELFF. In DNA, the CDR3 is TGTTCCAGCAGCCTCGGGTTAACGGGTGAACTAGCCGGGGAGCTGTTTTTT.

The V and J genes are TRBV5-6 and TRBJ2-1, with TRBD1 identical over 8 bases. Trimming removed 3 bases from V and 13 bases from J; junction bases left unmatched: 3. The CDR3 runs to 11 residues. Per germline, CDR1 SGHDT and CDR2 YYEEEE. The CDR3 reads CASSSDRGQFF. CDR3 in DNA: TGTGCCAGCAGCTCCGACAGGGGACAGTTCTTC.

The rearrangement joins TRBV13 to TRBJ2-3; D is uncertain. Germline CDR1 is PRHDT and CDR2 is FYEKMQ (reference sequence). Trimming cost V 5 bases and J 8 bases, with 11 bases left between them. The length of the CDR3 is 12 residues. CDR3 in amino acids: CASSVWPGTQYF. CDR3 nucleotide sequence: TGTGCCAGCAGCGTCTGGCCGGGTACGCAGTATTTT.

The rearrangement joins TRBV9 to TRBJ2-7; D is possibly TRBD2 (7 bases). Between the trimmed V and J ends, which lost 4 bases and 0 bases, there was a span of 20 bases. The CDR3 is 17 amino acids. Germline CDR1 SGDLS, CDR2 YYNGEE. CDR3 DNA sequence: TGTGCCAGCAGCCGGGGGGCTAGCGGAGGGAGCTCCTACGAGCAGTACTTC. Protein sequence: CASSRGASGGSSYEQYF.

The chain combines TRBV6-6 with TRBJ1-5; D gene unclear. This CDR3 contains 11 residues. Trimming took off 5 bases at V and 3 bases at J, with 2 bases between the two ends. Per the germline V gene, CDR1 is MNHNY and CDR2 is SVGAGI (reference sequence). In nucleotides, the CDR3 is TGTGCCAGCAGTCACAATCAGCCCCAGCATTTT. Translated: CASSHNQPQHF.